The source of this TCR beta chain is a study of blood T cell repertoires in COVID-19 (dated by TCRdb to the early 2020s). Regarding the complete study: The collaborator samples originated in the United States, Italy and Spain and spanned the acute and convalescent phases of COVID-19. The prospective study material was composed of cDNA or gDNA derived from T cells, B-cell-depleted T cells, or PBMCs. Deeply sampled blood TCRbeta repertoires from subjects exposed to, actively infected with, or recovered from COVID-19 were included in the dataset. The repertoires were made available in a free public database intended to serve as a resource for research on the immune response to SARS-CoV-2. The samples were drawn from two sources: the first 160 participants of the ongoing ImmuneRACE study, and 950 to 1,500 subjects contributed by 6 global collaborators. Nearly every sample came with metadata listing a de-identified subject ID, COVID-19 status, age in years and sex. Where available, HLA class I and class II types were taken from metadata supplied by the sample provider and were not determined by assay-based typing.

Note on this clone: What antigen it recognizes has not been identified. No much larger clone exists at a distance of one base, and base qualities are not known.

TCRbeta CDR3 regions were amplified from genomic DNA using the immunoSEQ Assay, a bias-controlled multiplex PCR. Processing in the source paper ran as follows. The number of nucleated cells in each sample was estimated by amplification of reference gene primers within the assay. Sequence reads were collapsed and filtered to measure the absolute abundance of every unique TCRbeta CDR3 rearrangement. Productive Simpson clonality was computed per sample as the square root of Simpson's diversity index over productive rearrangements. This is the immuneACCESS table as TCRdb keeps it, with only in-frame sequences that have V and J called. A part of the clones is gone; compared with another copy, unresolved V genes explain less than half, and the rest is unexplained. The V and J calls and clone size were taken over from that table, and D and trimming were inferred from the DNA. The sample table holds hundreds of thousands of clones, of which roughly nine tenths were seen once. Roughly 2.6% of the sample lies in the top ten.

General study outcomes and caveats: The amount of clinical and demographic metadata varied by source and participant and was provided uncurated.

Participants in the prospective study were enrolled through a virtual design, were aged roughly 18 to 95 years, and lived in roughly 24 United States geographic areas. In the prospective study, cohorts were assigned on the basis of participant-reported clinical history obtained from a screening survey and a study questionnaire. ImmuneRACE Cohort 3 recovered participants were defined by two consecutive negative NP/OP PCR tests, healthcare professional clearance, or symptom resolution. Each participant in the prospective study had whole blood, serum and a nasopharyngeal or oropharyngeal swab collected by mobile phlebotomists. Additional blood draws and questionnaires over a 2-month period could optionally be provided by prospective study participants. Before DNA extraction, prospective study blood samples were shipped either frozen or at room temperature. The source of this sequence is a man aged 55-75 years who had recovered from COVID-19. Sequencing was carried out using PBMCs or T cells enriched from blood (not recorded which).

The DNA is TGTGCCAGCAGCTTAGGCCCGGACAGTCCGGAGCTGTTTTTT. The encoded protein is CASSLGPDSPELFF. This sequence uses TRBV11-3 and TRBJ2-2, with TRBD1 tentatively as D gene (6 bases match). V lost 1 base and J lost 10 bases; the stretch between them is 13 bases long. The germline V gene encodes CDR1 SGHNT and CDR2 YENEEA. From the cysteine up to the phenylalanine, the CDR3 has a length of 14 residues. Just CDR3 DNA is preserved here, 42 bases in frame from base 1.